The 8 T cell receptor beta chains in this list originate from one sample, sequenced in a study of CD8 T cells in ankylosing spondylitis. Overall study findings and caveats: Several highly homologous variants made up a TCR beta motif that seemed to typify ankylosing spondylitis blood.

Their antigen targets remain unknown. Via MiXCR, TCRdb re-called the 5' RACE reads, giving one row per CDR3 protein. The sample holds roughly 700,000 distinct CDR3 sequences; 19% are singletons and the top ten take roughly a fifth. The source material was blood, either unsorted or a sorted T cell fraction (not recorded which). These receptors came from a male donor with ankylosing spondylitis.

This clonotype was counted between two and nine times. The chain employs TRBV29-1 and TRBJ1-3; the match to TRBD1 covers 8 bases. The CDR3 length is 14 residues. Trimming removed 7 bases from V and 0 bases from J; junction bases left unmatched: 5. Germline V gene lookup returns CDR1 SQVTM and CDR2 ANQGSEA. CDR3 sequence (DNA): TGCAGCGCTACAGGGGGGACCTCTGGAAACACCATATATTTT. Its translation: CSATGGTSGNTIYF. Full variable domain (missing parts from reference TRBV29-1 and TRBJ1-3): SAVISQKPSRDICQRGTSLTIQCQVDSQVTMMFWYRQQPGQSLTLIATANQGSEATYESGFVIDKFPISRPNLTFSTLTVSNMSPEDSSIYLCSATGGTSGNTIYFGEGSWLTVV.

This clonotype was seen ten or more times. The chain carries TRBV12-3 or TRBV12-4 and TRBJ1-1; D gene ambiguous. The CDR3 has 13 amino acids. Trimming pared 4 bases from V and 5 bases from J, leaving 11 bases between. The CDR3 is CASSSGPGTEAFF. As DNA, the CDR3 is TGTGCCAGCAGTTCAGGACCTGGGACTGAAGCTTTCTTT.

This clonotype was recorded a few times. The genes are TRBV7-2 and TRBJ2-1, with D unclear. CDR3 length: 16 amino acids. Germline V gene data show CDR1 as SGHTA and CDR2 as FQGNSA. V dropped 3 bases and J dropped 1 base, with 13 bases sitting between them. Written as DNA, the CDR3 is TGTGCCAGCAGCTTGCGGCGAGTACGTTCCTACAATGAGCAGTTCTTC. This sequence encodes CASSLRRVRSYNEQFF.

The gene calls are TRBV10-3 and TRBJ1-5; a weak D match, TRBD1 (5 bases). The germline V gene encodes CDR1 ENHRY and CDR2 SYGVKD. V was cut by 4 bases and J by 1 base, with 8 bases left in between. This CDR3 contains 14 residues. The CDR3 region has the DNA TGTGCCATCAGTGGTTGGGACAGCAATCAGCCCCAGCATTTT. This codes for CAISGWDSNQPQHF.

The CDR3 sequence: CASSPGTLLNEQYF. CDR3 DNA: TGTGCCAGCAGTCCCGGGACTCTCCTAAACGAGCAGTACTTC. This sequence joins TRBV28 and TRBJ2-7, with D perhaps matching TRBD2 (6 bases). This CDR3 is built from 14 residues. V lost 5 bases, J lost 5 bases, and 16 bases lay in between. The germline gives CDR1 MDHEN, CDR2 SYDVKM.

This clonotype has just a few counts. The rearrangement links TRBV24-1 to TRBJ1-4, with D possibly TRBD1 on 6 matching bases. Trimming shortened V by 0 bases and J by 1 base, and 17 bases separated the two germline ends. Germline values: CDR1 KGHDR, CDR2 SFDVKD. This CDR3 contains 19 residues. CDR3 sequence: CATSDLRRYGTLTNEKLFF. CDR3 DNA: TGTGCCACCAGTGATTTGCGACGATATGGGACACTAACTAATGAAAAACTGTTTTTT.

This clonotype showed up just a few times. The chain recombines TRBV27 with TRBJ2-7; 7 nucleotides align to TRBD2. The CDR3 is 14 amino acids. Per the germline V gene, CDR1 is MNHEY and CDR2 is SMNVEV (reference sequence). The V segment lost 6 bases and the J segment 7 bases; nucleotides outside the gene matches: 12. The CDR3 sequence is CASSEGTTMFEQYF. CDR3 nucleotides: TGTGCCAGCAGCGAGGGGACTACCATGTTTGAGCAGTACTTC.

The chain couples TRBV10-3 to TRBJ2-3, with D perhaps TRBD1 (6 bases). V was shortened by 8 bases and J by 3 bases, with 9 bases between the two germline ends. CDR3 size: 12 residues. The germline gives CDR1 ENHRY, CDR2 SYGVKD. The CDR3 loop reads CAIQGSTDTQYF. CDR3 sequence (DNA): TGTGCCATCCAGGGGAGTACAGATACGCAGTATTTT.